This is a list of T cell receptor beta chains from one sample in a study of OX40 agonist ivuxolimab in advanced cancers. The method was immunoSEQ multiplex PCR; TCRdb's version includes in-frame clones alone and lacks a portion of them. The table shows approximately 76,000 clones, with around 86% occurring only once. Sample: CD4+ or CD8+ T cells sorted from blood, taken in a trial of the OX40 agonist ivuxolimab. These receptors were obtained from an adult with an advanced solid tumor such as melanoma, head and neck, liver or kidney cancer. The CDR3 runs from the conserved cysteine through the conserved F or W. The D gene is left open where the match is weak. Clone size is given for some rows only: seen once, a few or many times, or a class if the clone is expanded.

cdr3_aa	cdr3_nt	d_call	v_call	clone_size	j_call
CASSPYRGQPQHF	TGTGCCAGCAGCCCCTACAGGGGACAGCCCCAGCATTTT	TRBD1	TRBV7-8	few	TRBJ1-5
CASTKGLGSVTQYF	TGTGCCAGCACCAAGGGACTAGGTAGCGTGACCCAGTACTTC	TRBD2	TRBV25-1	-	TRBJ2-5
CASSRTTSGMGGNEQYF	TGCGCCAGCAGCCGCACGACTAGCGGGATGGGTGGGAACGAGCAGTACTTC	TRBD2	TRBV5-1	-	TRBJ2-7
CASTPGGAQSYEQYF	TGTGCCAGCACCCCGGGCGGGGCACAATCCTACGAGCAGTACTTC	-	TRBV28	-	TRBJ2-7
CASSPTGTSGANVLTF	TGTGCCAGCAGCCCTACAGGGACCTCTGGGGCCAACGTCCTGACTTTC	-	TRBV7-2	-	TRBJ2-6
CATAIYPGRAGVADTQYF	TGTGCCACCGCAATCTACCCCGGGCGAGCGGGAGTCGCGGATACGCAGTATTTT	TRBD2	TRBV10-3	-	TRBJ2-3
CASQSPNYGYTF	TGTGCCAGTCAGAGCCCTAACTATGGCTACACCTTC	-	TRBV6-1	-	TRBJ1-2
CASSLVLNTIYF	TGTGCCAGCAGCTTAGTCTTAAACACCATATATTTT	-	TRBV11-2	-	TRBJ1-3
CASSVDQGSMNTEAFF	TGTGCCAGCAGCGTAGATCAGGGCTCGATGAACACTGAAGCTTTCTTT	-	TRBV9	-	TRBJ1-1
CSAAWSYEQYF	TGCAGCGCCGCATGGTCCTACGAGCAGTACTTC	-	TRBV29-1	-	TRBJ2-7
CASSLVSLTNEKLFF	TGTGCCAGCAGCTTAGTATCGTTAACTAATGAAAAACTGTTTTTT	-	TRBV7-9	-	TRBJ1-4
CASRRTSGINTGELFF	TGTGCCAGCAGACGTACTAGCGGAATAAACACCGGGGAGCTGTTTTTT	TRBD2	TRBV7-2	-	TRBJ2-2
CAWSAPGRLTYEQYF	TGTGCCTGGAGCGCTCCGGGACGGCTCACCTACGAGCAGTACTTC	-	TRBV30	-	TRBJ2-7
CASSELDSPPYEQYF	TGTGCCAGCAGTGAACTCGACAGTCCCCCCTACGAGCAGTACTTC	-	TRBV6-1	-	TRBJ2-7
CASSQDRGDQPQHF	TGTGCCAGCAGCCAGGACAGGGGAGACCAGCCCCAGCATTTT	TRBD1	TRBV4-2	-	TRBJ1-5
CASSTVLQGSAQHF	TGTGCCAGTAGTACCGTTCTACAGGGATCAGCCCAGCATTTT	-	TRBV19	-	TRBJ1-5
CASSSGGRETQYF	TGTGCCAGCAGCTCCGGGGGTCGGGAGACCCAGTACTTC	-	TRBV11-3	-	TRBJ2-5
CASSYSGTGSYEQYF	TGTGCCAGCAGTTACTCCGGGACAGGGTCCTACGAGCAGTACTTC	TRBD1	TRBV6-5	once	TRBJ2-7
CASSPAGQGKNIQYF	TGCGCCAGCAGTCCCGCCGGACAGGGAAAAAACATTCAGTACTTC	TRBD1	TRBV10-1	-	TRBJ2-4
CASSVGRQTEAFF	TGTGCCAGCAGCGTAGGCAGGCAGACTGAAGCTTTCTTT	-	TRBV9	few	TRBJ1-1
CASSGTGAEKLFF	TGTGCCAGCAGCGGGACAGGGGCTGAAAAACTGTTTTTT	TRBD1	TRBV25-1	-	TRBJ1-4
CASSYGISNQPQHF	TGTGCCAGCAGTTACGGTATTAGCAATCAGCCCCAGCATTTT	-	TRBV6-6	-	TRBJ1-5
CSVGTGPYEQYF	TGCAGCGTTGGAACGGGCCCCTACGAGCAGTACTTC	-	TRBV29-1	-	TRBJ2-7
CASRHKTQYF	TGTGCCAGCAGACATAAGACCCAGTACTTC	-	TRBV2	-	TRBJ2-5
CASSLGSGANVLTF	TGTGCCAGCAGCTTAGGCTCTGGGGCCAACGTCCTGACTTTC	-	TRBV11-3	once	TRBJ2-6
CASSLRTSTNEKLFF	TGTGCCAGCAGCTTAAGGACATCAACTAATGAAAAACTGTTTTTT	-	TRBV7-9	-	TRBJ1-4
CASSRTGEKPQHF	TGTGCCAGCAGCCGCACAGGGGAGAAGCCCCAGCATTTT	TRBD1	TRBV7-2	-	TRBJ1-5
CASSSGRGSGANVLTF	TGTGCCAGCAGCTCGGGGCGGGGCTCTGGGGCCAACGTCCTGACTTTC	-	TRBV7-2	-	TRBJ2-6
CSASVGHEQYF	TGCAGTGCAAGCGTAGGGCACGAGCAGTACTTC	-	TRBV20-1	-	TRBJ2-7
CASSLIDSPLHF	TGTGCCAGCAGTCTTATTGATTCACCCCTCCACTTT	-	TRBV6-1	-	TRBJ1-6
CASSPRESWPYNEQFF	TGTGCCAGCAGCCCCAGGGAGAGTTGGCCCTACAATGAGCAGTTCTTC	-	TRBV9	-	TRBJ2-1
CALNSPLHF	TGTGCCCTGAATTCACCCCTCCACTTT	-	TRBV30	-	TRBJ1-6
CASSFEQASAYNEQFF	TGTGCCAGCAGTTTCGAGCAGGCTTCGGCTTACAATGAGCAGTTCTTC	-	TRBV27	-	TRBJ2-1
CASSRDRDSGNTIYF	TGTGCCAGCAGCCGGGACAGGGACTCTGGAAACACCATATATTTT	TRBD1	TRBV7-9	-	TRBJ1-3
CASSPLAGGLTGELFF	TGTGCCAGCAGTCCACTAGCGGGGGGACTCACCGGGGAGCTGTTTTTT	TRBD2	TRBV2	-	TRBJ2-2
CASSELASGGTDTQYF	TGTGCCAGCAGTGAACTGGCTAGCGGGGGCACAGATACGCAGTATTTT	TRBD2	TRBV2	once	TRBJ2-3
CASSALWGVNYEQFF	TGTGCTAGCAGCGCTCTCTGGGGGGTTAACTATGAGCAGTTCTTC	-	TRBV7-7	-	TRBJ2-1
CASSRPNRGAGELFF	TGTGCCAGCAGCCGCCCAAACAGGGGGGCCGGGGAGCTGTTTTTT	TRBD1	TRBV7-8	-	TRBJ2-2
CASSPRPMNTEAFF	TGTGCCAGCAGCCCCCGCCCGATGAACACTGAAGCTTTCTTT	-	TRBV7-2	-	TRBJ1-1
CASRRTGANYGYTF	TGTGCCAGCAGGAGGACAGGAGCTAACTATGGCTACACCTTC	TRBD1	TRBV6-1	-	TRBJ1-2
CASSSMTSAQFF	TGTGCCAGCAGCTCCATGACTAGCGCGCAGTTCTTC	TRBD2	TRBV7-3	few	TRBJ2-1
CASSPTGGEQYF	TGTGCCAGCTCACCAACGGGAGGCGAGCAGTACTTC	TRBD2	TRBV18	-	TRBJ2-7
CASKTGVDEKLFF	TGTGCCAGCAAAACAGGAGTGGATGAAAAACTGTTTTTT	-	TRBV13	-	TRBJ1-4
CATAQDRVTGELFF	TGTGCCACCGCGCAGGACAGGGTCACCGGGGAGCTGTTTTTT	TRBD1	TRBV28	-	TRBJ2-2
CASSLGVYNYGYTF	TGTGCCAGCAGCTTAGGGGTATATAACTATGGCTACACCTTC	-	TRBV7-9	once	TRBJ1-2
CASSPLSGQGNGYTF	TGTGCCAGCAGCCCCCTTTCGGGACAGGGAAATGGCTACACCTTC	TRBD1	TRBV11-2	-	TRBJ1-2
CASSVDWGNTIYF	TGTGCCAGCAGCGTAGATTGGGGCAACACCATATATTTT	-	TRBV9	-	TRBJ1-3
CASTRTGGDQPQHF	TGTGCCAGCACTCGGACAGGGGGAGATCAGCCCCAGCATTTT	TRBD1	TRBV27	once	TRBJ1-5
CASSLYGGGQYNEQFF	TGTGCCAGCAGCTTATATGGCGGGGGTCAATACAATGAGCAGTTCTTC	TRBD2	TRBV7-9	-	TRBJ2-1
CASSLSKSTYSNQPQHF	TGTGCCAGCAGTTTATCGAAGAGTACCTATAGCAATCAGCCCCAGCATTTT	-	TRBV27	once	TRBJ1-5
CASSLSETGELFF	TGTGCCAGCAGCTTATCGGAGACCGGGGAGCTGTTTTTT	-	TRBV7-2	-	TRBJ2-2
CASSEQGTNTGELFF	TGTGCCAGCAGCGAACAGGGTACGAACACCGGGGAGCTGTTTTTT	-	TRBV21-1	-	TRBJ2-2
CASSLDMGVSDTQYF	TGTGCCAGCAGCTTAGATATGGGAGTGTCAGATACGCAGTATTTT	-	TRBV7-8	-	TRBJ2-3